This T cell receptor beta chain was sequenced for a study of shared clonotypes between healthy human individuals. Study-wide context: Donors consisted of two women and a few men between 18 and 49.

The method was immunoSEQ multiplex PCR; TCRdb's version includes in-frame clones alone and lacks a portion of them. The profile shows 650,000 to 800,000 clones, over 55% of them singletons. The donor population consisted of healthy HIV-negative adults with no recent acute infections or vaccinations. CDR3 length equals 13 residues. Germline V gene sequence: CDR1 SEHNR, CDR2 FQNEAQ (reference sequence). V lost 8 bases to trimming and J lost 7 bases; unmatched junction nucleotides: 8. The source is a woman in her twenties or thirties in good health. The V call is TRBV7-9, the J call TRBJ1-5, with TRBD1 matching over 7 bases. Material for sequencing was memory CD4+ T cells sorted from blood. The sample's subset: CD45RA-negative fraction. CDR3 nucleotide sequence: TGTGCCAGCGGCCGGGACAGAGGGCAGCCCCAGCATTTT. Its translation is CASGRDRGQPQHF.